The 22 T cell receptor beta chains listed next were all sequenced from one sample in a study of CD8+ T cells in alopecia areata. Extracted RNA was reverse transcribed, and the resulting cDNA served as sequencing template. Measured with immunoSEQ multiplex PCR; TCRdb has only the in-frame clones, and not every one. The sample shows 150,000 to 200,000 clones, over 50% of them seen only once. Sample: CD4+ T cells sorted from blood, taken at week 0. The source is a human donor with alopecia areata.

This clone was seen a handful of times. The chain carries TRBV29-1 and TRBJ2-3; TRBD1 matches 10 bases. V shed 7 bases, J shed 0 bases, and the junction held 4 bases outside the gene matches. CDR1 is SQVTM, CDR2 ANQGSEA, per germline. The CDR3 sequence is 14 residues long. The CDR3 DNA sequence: TGCAGCGCGGCGGACAGGGGGAGCACAGATACGCAGTATTTT. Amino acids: CSAADRGSTDTQYF.

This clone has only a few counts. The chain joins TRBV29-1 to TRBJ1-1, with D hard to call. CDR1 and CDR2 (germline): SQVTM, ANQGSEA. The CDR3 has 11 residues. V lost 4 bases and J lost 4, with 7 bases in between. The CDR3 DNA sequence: TGCAGCGTTGCGGACGGCACTGAAGCTTTCTTT. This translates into CSVADGTEAFF.

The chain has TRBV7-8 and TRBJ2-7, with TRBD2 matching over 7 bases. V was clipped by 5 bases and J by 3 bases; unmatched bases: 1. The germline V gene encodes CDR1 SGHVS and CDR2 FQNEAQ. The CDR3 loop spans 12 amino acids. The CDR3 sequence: CASSPGGYEQYF. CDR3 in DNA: TGTGCCAGCAGCCCGGGGGGCTACGAGCAGTACTTC.

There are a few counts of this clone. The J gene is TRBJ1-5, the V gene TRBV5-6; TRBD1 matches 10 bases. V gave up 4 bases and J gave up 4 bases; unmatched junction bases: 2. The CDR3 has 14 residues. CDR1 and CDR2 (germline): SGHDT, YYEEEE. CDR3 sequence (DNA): TGTGCCAGCAGCCGGGACAGGGGTAATCAGCCCCAGCATTTT. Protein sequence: CASSRDRGNQPQHF.

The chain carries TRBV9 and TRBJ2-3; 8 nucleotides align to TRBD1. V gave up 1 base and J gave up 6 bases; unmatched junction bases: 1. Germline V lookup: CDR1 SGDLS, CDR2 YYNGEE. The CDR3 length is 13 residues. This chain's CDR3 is CASSVQGADTQYF. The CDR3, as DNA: TGTGCCAGCAGCGTACAGGGGGCTGATACGCAGTATTTT.

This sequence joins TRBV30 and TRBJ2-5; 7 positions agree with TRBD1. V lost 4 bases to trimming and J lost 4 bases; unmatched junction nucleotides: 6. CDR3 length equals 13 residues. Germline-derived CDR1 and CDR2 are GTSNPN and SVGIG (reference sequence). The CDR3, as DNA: TGTGCCTGGACCCTCAACAGGGGAGAGACCCAGTACTTC. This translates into CAWTLNRGETQYF.

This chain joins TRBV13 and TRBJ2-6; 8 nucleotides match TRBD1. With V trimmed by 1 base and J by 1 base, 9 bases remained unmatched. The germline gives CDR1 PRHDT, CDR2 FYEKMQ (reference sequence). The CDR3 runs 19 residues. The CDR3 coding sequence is TGTGCCAGCAGCTTAGTACGGGGGACAGGATCATCTGGGGCCAACGTCCTGACTTTC. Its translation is CASSLVRGTGSSGANVLTF.

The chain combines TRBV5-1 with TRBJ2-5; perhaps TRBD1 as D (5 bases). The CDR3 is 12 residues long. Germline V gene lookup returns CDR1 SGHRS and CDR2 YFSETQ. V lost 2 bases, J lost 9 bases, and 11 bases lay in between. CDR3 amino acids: CASSFDLGAQYF. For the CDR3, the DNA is TGCGCCAGCAGCTTCGACTTAGGGGCCCAGTACTTC.

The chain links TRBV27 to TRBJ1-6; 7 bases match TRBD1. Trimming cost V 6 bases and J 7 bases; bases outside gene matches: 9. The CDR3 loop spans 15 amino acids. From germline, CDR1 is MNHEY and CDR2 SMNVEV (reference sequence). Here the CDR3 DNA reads TGTGCCAGCAGAGCCCAAACAGGGGCAAATTCACCCCTCCACTTT. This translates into CASRAQTGANSPLHF.

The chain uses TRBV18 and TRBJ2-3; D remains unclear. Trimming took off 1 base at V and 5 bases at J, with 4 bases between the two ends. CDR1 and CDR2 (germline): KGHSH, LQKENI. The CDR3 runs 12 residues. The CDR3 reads CASSPLLDTQYF. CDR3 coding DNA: TGTGCCAGCTCACCACTGCTAGATACGCAGTATTTT.

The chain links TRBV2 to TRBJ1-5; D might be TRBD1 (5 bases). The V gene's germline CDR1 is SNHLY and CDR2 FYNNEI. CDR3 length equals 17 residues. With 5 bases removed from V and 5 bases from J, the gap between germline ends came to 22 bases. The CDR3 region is CASSRGPWGKQYQPQHF. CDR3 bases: TGTGCCAGCAGTCGAGGACCCTGGGGGAAACAATATCAGCCCCAGCATTTT.

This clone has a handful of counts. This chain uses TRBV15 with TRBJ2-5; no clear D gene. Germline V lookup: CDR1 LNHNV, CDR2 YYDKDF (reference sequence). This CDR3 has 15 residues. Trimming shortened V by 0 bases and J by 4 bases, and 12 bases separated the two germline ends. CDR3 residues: CATSRDSRVGETQYF. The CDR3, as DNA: TGTGCCACCAGCAGAGATTCCCGGGTCGGAGAGACCCAGTACTTC.

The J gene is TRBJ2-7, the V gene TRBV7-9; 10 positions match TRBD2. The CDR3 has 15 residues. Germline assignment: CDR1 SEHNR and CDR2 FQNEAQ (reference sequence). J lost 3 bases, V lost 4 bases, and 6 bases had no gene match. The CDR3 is CASSSQAGGLYEQYF. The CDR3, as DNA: TGTGCCAGCAGCTCTCAAGCGGGGGGGCTCTACGAGCAGTACTTC.

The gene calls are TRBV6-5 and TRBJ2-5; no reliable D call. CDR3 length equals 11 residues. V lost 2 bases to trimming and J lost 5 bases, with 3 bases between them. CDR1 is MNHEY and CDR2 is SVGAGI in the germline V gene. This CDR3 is CASSYEETQYF. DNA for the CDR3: TGTGCCAGCAGTTACGAGGAGACCCAGTACTTC.

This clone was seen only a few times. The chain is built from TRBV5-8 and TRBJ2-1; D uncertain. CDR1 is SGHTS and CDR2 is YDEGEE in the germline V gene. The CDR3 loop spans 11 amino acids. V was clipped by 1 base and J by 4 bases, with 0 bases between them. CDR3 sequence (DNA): TGTGCCAGCAGCTTGTACAATGAGCAGTTCTTC. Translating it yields CASSLYNEQFF.

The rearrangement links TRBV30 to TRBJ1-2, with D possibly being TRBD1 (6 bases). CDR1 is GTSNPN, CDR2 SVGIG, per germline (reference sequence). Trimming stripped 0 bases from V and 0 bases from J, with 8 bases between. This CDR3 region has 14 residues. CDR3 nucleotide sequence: TGTGCCTGGAGTGTACAGGGCGCTAACTATGGCTACACCTTC. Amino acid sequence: CAWSVQGANYGYTF.

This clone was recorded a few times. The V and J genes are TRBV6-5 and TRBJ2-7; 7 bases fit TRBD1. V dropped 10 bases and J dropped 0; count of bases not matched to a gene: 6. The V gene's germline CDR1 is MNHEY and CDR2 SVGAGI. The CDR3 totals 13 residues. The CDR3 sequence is CATAGGSSYEQYF. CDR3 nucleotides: TGTGCCACCGCAGGGGGAAGCTCCTACGAGCAGTACTTC.

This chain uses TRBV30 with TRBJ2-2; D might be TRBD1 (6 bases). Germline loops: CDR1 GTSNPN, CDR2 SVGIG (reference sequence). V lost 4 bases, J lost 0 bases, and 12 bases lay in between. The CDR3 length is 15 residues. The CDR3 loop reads CAWNKDRANTGELFF. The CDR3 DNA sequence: TGTGCCTGGAACAAGGACAGAGCGAACACCGGGGAGCTGTTTTTT.

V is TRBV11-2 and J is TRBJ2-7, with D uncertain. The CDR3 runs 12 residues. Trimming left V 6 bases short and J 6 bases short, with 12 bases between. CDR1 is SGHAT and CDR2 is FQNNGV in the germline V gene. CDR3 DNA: TGTGCCAGCAGAACCGGCTCGGGCGAGCAGTACTTC. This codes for CASRTGSGEQYF.

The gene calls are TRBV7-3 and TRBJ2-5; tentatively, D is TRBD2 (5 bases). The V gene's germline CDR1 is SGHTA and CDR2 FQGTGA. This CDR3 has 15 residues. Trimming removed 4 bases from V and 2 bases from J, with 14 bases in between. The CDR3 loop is CASSSPAEIQETQYF. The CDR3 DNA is TGTGCCAGCAGCTCTCCAGCGGAAATACAAGAGACCCAGTACTTC. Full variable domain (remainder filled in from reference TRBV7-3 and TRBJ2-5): GAGVSQTPSNKVTEKGKYVELRCDPISGHTALYWYRQSLGQGPEFLIYFQGTGAADDSGLPNDRFFAVRPEGSVSTLKIQRTERGDSAVYLCASSSPAEIQETQYFGPGTRLLVL.

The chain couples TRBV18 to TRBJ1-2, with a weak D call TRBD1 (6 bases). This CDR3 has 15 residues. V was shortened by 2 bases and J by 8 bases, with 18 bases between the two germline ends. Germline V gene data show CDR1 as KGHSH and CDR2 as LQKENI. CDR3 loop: CASSPITSTGYGYTF. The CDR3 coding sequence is TGTGCCAGCTCACCAATAACTTCGACAGGCTACGGCTACACCTTC.

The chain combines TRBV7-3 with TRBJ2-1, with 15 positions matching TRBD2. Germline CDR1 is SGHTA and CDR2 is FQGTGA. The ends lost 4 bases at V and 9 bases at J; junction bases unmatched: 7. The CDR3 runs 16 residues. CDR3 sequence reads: CASSYLGTSGGSEQFF. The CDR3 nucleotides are TGTGCCAGCAGCTACCTCGGGACTAGCGGGGGGAGTGAGCAGTTCTTC.